These 8 T cell receptor beta chains were all obtained from the same sample, sequenced in a study of blood T cell repertoires in COVID-19. Clones were sequenced by immunoSEQ multiplex PCR, and TCRdb holds only the in-frame ones, with some missing. The sample has over 150,000 clones; around 84% are singletons. The material sequenced was PBMCs or T cells enriched from blood (not recorded which). All receptors derive from a man aged 50 to 59 who had recovered from COVID-19.

The chain uses TRBV2 and TRBJ1-1; D unresolved. Germline V gene data show CDR1 as SNHLY and CDR2 as FYNNEI. The CDR3 has 15 residues. V lost 2 bases and J 0 bases, leaving 10 bases between the germline ends. Written as DNA, the CDR3 is TGTGCCAGCAGTGAATCTGGGCGGGTGAACACTGAAGCTTTCTTT. This gives the protein CASSESGRVNTEAFF.

The genes are TRBV18 and TRBJ2-7; D is unresolved. CDR1 is KGHSH and CDR2 is LQKENI in the germline V gene. The CDR3 runs 13 residues. The ends were cut back, 0 bases at V and 3 bases at J, with 6 bases in the middle. In nucleotides, the CDR3 is TGTGCCAGCTCACCACCGAACAGCTACGAGCAGTACTTC. It encodes CASSPPNSYEQYF.

This clone was recorded at least ten times. The genes are TRBV5-1 and TRBJ1-6; tentatively, D is TRBD1 (6 bases). Per the germline V gene, CDR1 is SGHRS and CDR2 is YFSETQ. V gave up 4 bases and J gave up 7 bases, with 15 bases separating them. The CDR3 is 15 amino acids. CDR3 region: CASSERDNLNSPLHF. For the CDR3, the DNA is TGCGCCAGCAGCGAACGGGACAATCTCAATTCACCCCTCCACTTT.

As regards this clone: The identical CDR3 is also encoded by other nucleotide sequences in the sample. The chain combines TRBV3-1 (or the pseudogene TRBV3-2) with TRBJ1-2; D ambiguous. With 1 base removed from V and 5 bases from J, the gap between germline ends came to 5 bases. There are 12 residues in the CDR3. Germline V gene sequence: CDR1 LGHDT, CDR2 YNNKEL (reference sequence). CDR3 sequence: CASSQAEYGYTF. CDR3 DNA: TGTGCCAGCAGCCAAGCGGAGTATGGCTACACCTTC.

The rearrangement uses TRBV9 and TRBJ2-1; a weak D match, TRBD1 (5 bases). CDR3 size: 12 residues. The V gene's germline CDR1 is SGDLS and CDR2 YYNGEE. V lost 0 bases and J lost 8, with 6 bases in between. The CDR3, as DNA: TGTGCCAGCAGCGTAGAGGGGTATGAGCAGTTCTTC. Translation gives CASSVEGYEQFF. The variable domain in full, completed from reference TRBV9 and TRBJ2-1, reads DSGVTQTPKHLITATGQRVTLRCSPRSGDLSVYWYQQSLDQGLQFLIQYYNGEERAKGNILERFSAQQFPDLHSELNLSSLELGDSALYFCASSVEGYEQFFGPGTRLTVL.

V usage is TRBV24-1 and J usage is TRBJ1-5; D is uncertain. V was trimmed by 4 bases and J by 0 bases, leaving 6 bases between them. The CDR3 is 14 amino acids. From germline, CDR1 is KGHDR and CDR2 SFDVKD. CDR3 nucleotide sequence: TGTGCCACCAGTGACTCTTATAGCAATCAGCCCCAGCATTTT. This translates into CATSDSYSNQPQHF.

The chain joins TRBV6-5 to TRBJ1-6, with D perhaps TRBD1 (6 bases). The germline V gene has CDR1 MNHEY and CDR2 SVGAGI. V dropped 2 bases and J dropped 9 bases, with 17 bases sitting between them. CDR3 length equals 16 residues. This CDR3 reads CASSYATGPPGSPLHF. The CDR3 DNA is TGTGCCAGCAGTTACGCTACAGGGCCCCCTGGTTCACCCCTCCACTTT.

J is TRBJ2-3 and V is TRBV5-6, with a weak D call TRBD1 (8 bases). Deletions cut 2 bases from V and 0 bases from J, with 13 bases between. CDR1 is SGHDT, CDR2 YYEEEE, per germline. The CDR3 covers 16 residues. The chain's CDR3 is CASSLQGGLSTDTQYF. For the CDR3, the DNA is TGTGCCAGCAGCTTACAGGGGGGGCTTAGCACAGATACGCAGTATTTT.